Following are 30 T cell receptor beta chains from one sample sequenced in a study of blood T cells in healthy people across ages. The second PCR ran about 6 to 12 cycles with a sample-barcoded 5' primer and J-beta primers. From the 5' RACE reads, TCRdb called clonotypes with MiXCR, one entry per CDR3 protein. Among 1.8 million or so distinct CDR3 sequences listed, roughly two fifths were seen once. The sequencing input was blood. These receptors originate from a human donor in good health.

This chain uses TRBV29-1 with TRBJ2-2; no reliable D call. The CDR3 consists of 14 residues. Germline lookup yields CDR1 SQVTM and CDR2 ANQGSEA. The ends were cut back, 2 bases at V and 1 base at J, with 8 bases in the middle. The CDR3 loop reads CSVEIRRNTGELFF. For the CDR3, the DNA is TGCAGCGTTGAAATTCGACGGAACACCGGGGAGCTGTTTTTT.

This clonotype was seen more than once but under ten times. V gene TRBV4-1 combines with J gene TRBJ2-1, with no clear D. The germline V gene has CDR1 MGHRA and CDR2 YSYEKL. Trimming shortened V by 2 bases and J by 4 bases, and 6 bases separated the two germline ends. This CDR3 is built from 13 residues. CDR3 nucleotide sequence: TGCGCCAGCAGCCAATGGCAGTACAATGAGCAGTTCTTC. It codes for CASSQWQYNEQFF.

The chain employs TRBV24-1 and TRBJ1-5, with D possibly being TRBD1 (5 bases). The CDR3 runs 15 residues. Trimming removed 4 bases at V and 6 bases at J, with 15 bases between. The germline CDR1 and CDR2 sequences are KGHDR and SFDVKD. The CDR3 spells CATSDPREVGQPQHF. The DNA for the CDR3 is TGTGCCACCAGTGACCCCAGGGAGGTCGGTCAGCCCCAGCATTTT.

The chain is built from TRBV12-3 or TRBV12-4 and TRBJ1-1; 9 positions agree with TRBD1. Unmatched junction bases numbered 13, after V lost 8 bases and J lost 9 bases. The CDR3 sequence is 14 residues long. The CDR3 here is CASSERDRVGKAFF. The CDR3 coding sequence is TGTGCCAGCTCGGAGCGGGACAGGGTAGGGAAAGCTTTCTTT.

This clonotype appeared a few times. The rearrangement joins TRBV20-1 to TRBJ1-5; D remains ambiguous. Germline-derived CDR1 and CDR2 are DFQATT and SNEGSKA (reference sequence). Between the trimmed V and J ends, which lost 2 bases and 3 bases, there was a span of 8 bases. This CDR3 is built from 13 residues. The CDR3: CSARRVDNQPQHF. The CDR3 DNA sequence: TGCAGTGCTAGAAGGGTGGACAATCAGCCCCAGCATTTT.

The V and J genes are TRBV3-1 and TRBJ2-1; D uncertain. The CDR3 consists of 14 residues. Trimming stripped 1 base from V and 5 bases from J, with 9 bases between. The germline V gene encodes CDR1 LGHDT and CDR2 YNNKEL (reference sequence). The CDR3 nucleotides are TGTGCCAGCAGCCAAGGTGGCGCTGACAATGAGCAGTTCTTC. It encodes CASSQGGADNEQFF.

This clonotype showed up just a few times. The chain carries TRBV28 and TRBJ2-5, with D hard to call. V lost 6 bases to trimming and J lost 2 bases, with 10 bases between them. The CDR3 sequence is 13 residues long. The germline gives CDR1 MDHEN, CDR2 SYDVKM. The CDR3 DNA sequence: TGTGCCAGCAGGTTGCGGTCACAAGAGACCCAGTACTTC. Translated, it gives CASRLRSQETQYF.

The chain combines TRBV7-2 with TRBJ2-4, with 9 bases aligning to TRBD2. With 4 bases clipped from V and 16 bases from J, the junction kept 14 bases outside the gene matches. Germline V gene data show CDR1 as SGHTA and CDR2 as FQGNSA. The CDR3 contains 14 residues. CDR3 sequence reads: CASSSPPGAGGLYF. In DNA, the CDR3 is TGTGCCAGCAGCTCGCCCCCCGGGGCGGGGGGGTTATACTTC.

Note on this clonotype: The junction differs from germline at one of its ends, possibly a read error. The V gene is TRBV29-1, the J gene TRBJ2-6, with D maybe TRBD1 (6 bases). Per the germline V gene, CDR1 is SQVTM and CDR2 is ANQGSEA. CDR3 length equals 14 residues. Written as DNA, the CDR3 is TGCAGCGCCACACAGGGCTCTGGGGCCAACGTCCGGACTTTC. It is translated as CSATQGSGANVRTF.

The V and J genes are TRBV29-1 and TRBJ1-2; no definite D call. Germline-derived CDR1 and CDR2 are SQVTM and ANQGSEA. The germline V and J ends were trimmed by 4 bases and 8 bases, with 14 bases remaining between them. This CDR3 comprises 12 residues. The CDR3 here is CSVGRAQVGYTF. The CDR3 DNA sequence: TGCAGCGTTGGTAGGGCCCAGGTGGGCTACACCTTC.

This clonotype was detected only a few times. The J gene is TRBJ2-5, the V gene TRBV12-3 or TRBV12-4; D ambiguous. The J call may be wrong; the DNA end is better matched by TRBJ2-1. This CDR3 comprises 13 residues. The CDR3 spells CASNPNYQETQFF. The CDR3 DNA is TGTGCCAGCAACCCTAATTACCAAGAGACCCAGTTCTTC.

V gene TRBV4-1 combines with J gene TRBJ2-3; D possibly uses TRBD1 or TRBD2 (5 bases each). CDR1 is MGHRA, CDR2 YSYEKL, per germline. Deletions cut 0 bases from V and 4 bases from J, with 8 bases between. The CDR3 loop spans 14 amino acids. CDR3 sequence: CASSQEGDADTQYF. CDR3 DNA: TGCGCCAGCAGCCAAGAGGGGGACGCAGATACGCAGTATTTT.

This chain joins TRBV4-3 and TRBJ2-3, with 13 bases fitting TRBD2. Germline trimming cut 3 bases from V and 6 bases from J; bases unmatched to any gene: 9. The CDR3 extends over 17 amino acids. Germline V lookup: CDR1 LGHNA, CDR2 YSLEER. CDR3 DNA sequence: TGCGCCAGCAGCCAGCAATGGACTAGCGGGGGAGGGGATACGCAGTATTTT. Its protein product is CASSQQWTSGGGDTQYF.

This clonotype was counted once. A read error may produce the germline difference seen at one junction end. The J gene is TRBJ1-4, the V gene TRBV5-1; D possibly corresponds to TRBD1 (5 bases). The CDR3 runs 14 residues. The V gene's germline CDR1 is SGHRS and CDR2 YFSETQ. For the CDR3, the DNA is TGCGCCAGCAGCTCCGGGACGTCTAATGAAGAACTGTTTTTT. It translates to CASSSGTSNEELFF.

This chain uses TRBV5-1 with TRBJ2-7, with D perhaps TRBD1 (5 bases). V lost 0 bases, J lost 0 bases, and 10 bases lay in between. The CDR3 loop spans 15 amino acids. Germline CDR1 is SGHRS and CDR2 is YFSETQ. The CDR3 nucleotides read TGCGCCAGCAGCTTGGTTTCAGACAGCTCCTACGAGCAGTACTTC. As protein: CASSLVSDSSYEQYF.

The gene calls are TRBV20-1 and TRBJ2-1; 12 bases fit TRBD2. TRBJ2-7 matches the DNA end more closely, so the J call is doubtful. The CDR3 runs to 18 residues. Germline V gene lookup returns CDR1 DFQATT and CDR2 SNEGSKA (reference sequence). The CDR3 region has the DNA TGCAGTGCTAGAGCCTTGGGACTAGCGGGCATCTCCTACAATGAGCAGTACTTC. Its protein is CSARALGLAGISYNEQYF.

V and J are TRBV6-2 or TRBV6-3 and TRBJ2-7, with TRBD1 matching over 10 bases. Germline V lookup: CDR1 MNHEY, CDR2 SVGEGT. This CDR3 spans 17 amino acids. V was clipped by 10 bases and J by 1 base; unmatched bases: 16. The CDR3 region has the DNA TGTGCCATCGCGAACTCATTCCGGGACAGGGGTTCCTACGAGCAGTACTTC. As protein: CAIANSFRDRGSYEQYF.

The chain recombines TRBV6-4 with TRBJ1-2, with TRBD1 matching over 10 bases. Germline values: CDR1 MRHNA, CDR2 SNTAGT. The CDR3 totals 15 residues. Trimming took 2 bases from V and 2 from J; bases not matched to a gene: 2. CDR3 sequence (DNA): TGTGCCAGCAGTGACGGGACAGGGGTAAACTATGGCTACACCTTC. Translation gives CASSDGTGVNYGYTF.

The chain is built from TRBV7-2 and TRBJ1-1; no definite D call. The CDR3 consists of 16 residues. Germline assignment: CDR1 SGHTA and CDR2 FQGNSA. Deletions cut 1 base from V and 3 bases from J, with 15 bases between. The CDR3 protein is CASSLGVTGVDTEAFF. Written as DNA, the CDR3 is TGTGCCAGCAGCTTAGGTGTAACTGGGGTCGACACTGAAGCTTTCTTT.

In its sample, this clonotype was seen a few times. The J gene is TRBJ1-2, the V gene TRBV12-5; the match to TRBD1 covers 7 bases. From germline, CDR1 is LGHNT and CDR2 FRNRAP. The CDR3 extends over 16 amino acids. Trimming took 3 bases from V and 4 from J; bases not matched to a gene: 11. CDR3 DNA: TGTGCTAGTGGTTTCTATAGGTCAGGGGGGAGCTATGGCTACACCTTC. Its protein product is CASGFYRSGGSYGYTF.

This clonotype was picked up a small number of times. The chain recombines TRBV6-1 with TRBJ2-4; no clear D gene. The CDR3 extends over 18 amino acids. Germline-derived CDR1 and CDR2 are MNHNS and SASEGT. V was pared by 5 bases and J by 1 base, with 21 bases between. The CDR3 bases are TGTGCCAGCAGTCATGCCCCGACGCATGAAAGGGCCAAAAACATTCAGTACTTC. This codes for CASSHAPTHERAKNIQYF.

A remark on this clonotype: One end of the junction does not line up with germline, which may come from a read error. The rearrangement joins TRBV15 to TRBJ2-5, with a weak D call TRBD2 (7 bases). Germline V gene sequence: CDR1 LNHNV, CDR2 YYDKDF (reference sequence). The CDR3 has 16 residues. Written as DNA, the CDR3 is TGTGCCGCCAGCAGAGAACTAGCCTCGGGGGGCGAGACCCAGTACTTC. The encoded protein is CAASRELASGGETQYF.

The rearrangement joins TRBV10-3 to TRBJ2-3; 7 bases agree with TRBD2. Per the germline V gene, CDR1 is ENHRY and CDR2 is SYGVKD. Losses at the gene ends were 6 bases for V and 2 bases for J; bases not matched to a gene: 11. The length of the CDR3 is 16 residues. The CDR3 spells CAIRGPLGGDTDTQYF. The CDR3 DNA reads TGTGCCATCAGAGGCCCCCTGGGGGGGGACACAGATACGCAGTATTTT.

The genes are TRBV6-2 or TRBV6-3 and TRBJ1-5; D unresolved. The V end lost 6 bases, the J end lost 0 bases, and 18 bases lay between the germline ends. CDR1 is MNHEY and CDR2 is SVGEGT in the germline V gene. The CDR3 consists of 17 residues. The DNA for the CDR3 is TGTGCCAGCAGAAAACACACGGGCGTCCTTAGCAATCAGCCCCAGCATTTT. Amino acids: CASRKHTGVLSNQPQHF.

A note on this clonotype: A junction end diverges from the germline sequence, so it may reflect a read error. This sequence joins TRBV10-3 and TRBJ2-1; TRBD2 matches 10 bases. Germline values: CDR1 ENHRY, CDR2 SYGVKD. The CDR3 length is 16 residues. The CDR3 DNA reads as TGTGTCATCAGTGGTAGCGGGGGGCGCGGCTACAATGAGCAGTTCTTC. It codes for CVISGSGGRGYNEQFF.

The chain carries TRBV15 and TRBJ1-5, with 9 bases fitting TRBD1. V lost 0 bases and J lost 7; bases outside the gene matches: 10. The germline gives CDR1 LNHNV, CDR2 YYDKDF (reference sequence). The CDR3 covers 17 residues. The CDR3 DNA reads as TGTGCCACCAGCAGAGATTATCCGGGACAGGGAATACAGCCCCAGCATTTT. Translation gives CATSRDYPGQGIQPQHF.

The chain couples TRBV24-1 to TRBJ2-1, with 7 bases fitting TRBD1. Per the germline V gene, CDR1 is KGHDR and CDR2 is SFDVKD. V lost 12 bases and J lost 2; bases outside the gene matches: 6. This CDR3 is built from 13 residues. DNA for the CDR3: TGTGCCGCCGACAGGGCGGCCTACAATGAGCAGTTCTTC. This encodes CAADRAAYNEQFF.

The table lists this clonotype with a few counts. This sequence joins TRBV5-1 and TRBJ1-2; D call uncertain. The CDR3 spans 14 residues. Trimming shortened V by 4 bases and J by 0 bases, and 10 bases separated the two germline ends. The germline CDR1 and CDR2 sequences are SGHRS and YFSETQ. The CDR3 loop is CASSRAKANYGYTF. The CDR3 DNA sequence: TGCGCCAGCAGCCGGGCGAAGGCTAACTATGGCTACACCTTC.

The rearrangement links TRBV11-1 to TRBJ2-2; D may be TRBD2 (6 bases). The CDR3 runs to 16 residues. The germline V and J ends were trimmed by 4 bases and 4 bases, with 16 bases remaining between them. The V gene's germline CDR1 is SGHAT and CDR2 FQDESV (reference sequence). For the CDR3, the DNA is TGTGCCAGCAGCTATGCGGGGACCGGGGGCACCGGGGAGCTGTTTTTT. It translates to CASSYAGTGGTGELFF. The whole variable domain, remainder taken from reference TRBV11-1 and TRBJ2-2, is EAEVAQSPRYKITEKSQAVAFWCDPISGHATLYWYRQILGQGPELLVQFQDESVVDDSQLPKDRFSAERLKGVDSTLKIQPAELGDSAMYLCASSYAGTGGTGELFFGEGSRLTVL.

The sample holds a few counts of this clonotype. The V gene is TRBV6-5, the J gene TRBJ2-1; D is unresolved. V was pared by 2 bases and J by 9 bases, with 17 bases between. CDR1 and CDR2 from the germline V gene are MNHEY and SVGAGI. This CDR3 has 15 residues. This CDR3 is CASSYGPTLVFEQFF. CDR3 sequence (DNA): TGTGCCAGCAGTTACGGGCCTACATTAGTATTTGAGCAGTTCTTC.